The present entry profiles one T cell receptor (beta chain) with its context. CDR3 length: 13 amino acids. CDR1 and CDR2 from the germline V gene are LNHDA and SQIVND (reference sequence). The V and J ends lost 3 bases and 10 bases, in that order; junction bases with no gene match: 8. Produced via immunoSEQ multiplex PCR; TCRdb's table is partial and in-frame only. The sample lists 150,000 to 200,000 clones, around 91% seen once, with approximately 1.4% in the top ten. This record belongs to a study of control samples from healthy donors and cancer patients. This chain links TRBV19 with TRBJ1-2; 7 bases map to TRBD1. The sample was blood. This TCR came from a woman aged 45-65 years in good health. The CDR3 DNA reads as TGTGCCAGTAGTATCGGGGGACAGCGTGACTACACCTTC. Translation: CASSIGGQRDYTF.